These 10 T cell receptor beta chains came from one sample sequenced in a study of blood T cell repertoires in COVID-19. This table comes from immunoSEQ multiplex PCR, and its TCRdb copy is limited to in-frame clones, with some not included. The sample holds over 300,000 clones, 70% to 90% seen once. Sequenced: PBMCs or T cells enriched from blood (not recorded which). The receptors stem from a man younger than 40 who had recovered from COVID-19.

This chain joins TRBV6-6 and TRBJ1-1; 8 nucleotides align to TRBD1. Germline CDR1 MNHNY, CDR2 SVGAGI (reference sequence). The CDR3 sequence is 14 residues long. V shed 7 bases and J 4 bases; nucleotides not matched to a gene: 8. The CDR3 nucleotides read TGTGCCAGCAAAAGAGACAGGGGCGGCACTGAAGCTTTCTTT. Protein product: CASKRDRGGTEAFF.

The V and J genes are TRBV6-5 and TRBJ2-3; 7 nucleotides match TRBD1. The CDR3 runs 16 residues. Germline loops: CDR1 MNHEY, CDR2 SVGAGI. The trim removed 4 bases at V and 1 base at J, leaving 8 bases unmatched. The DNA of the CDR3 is TGTGCCAGCAGTTCACCAGGGGGTGAGGGCACAGATACGCAGTATTTT. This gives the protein CASSSPGGEGTDTQYF.

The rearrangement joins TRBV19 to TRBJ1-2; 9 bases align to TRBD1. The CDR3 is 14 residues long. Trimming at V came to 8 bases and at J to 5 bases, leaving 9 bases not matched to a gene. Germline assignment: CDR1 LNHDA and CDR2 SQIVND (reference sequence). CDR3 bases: TGTGCCAGTCTCGCCCCCGACAGGGGGTATGGCTACACCTTC. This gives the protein CASLAPDRGYGYTF.

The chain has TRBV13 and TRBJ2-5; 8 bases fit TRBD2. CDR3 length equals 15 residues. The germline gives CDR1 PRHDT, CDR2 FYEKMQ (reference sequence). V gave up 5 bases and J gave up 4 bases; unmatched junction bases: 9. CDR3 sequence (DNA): TGTGCCAGCAGCCCGAGGAAACGGGGGGGAGAGACCCAGTACTTC. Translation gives CASSPRKRGGETQYF.

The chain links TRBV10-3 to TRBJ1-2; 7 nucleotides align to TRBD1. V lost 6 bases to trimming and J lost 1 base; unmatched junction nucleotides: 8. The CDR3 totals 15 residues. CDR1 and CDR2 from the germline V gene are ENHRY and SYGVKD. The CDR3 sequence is CAIRTTGVGNYGYTF. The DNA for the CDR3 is TGTGCCATCAGGACCACAGGGGTTGGTAACTATGGCTACACCTTC.

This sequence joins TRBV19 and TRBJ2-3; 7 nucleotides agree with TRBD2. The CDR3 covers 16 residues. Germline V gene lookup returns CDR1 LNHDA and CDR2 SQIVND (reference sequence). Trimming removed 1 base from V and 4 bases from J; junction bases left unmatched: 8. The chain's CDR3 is CASSIARGGVADTQYF. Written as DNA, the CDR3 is TGTGCCAGTAGTATAGCACGCGGGGGTGTCGCAGATACGCAGTATTTT.

CDR3 in amino acids: CASSLEGGTEAFF. CDR3 coding DNA: TGTGCCAGCAGCTTAGAGGGAGGTACTGAAGCTTTCTTT. This chain links TRBV11-3 with TRBJ1-1; unclear D gene. This CDR3 has 13 amino acids. V was trimmed by 0 bases and J by 5 bases, leaving 7 bases between them. Germline values: CDR1 SGHNT, CDR2 YENEEA.

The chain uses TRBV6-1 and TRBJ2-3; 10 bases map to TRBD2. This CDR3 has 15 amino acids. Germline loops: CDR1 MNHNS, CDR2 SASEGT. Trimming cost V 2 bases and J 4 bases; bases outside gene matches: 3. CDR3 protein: CASSEISGGPDTQYF. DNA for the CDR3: TGTGCCAGCAGTGAAATTAGCGGGGGGCCAGATACGCAGTATTTT.

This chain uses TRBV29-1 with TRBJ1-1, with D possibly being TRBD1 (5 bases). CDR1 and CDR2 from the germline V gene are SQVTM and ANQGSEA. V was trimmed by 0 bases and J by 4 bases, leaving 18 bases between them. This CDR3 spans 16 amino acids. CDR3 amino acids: CSVEDPAGTGGTEAFF. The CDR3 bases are TGCAGCGTTGAAGATCCCGCAGGAACCGGGGGCACTGAAGCTTTCTTT.

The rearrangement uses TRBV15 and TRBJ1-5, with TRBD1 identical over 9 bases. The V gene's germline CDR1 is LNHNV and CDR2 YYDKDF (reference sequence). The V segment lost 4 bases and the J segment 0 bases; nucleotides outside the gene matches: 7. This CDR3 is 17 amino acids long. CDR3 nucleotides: TGTGCCACCAGCAATCCCCGGACAGGGGATAGCAATCAGCCCCAGCATTTT. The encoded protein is CATSNPRTGDSNQPQHF.